This T cell receptor beta chain was documented in a study of blood T cell repertoires in COVID-19 (dated by TCRdb to about 2020). The study in broad terms: Collaborator samples came from the United States, Italy and Spain and covered acute and convalescent phases of COVID-19. The prospective study material was composed of cDNA or gDNA derived from T cells, B-cell-depleted T cells, or PBMCs. Deeply sampled blood TCRbeta repertoires from subjects exposed to, actively infected with, or recovered from COVID-19 were included in the dataset. The repertoires were released in a freely available public database intended as a resource for research on the immune response to SARS-CoV-2. Samples were obtained from the ongoing ImmuneRACE study (first 160 participants) and from 1,254 subjects provided by 6 global collaborators. Nearly every sample came with metadata listing a de-identified subject ID, COVID-19 status, age in years and sex. Where available, HLA class I and class II types were obtained from metadata supplied by the sample provider rather than from assay-based typing.

Collaborating institutions collected whole blood in K2EDTA tubes following their own protocols. For TCRbeta analysis, collaborator samples were shipped as frozen whole blood, as isolated PBMCs, or as DNA extracted from either sample type. As for this clone: Its cognate antigen has yet to be identified. Base qualities are missing; no much larger clone stands one base away.

TCRbeta CDR3 regions were amplified from genomic DNA using the immunoSEQ Assay, a bias-controlled multiplex PCR. Processing in the source paper ran as follows. Nucleated cell counts per sample were estimated from amplification of reference gene primers within the assay. Sequence reads were collapsed and filtered to measure the absolute abundance of every unique TCRbeta CDR3 rearrangement. For each sample, productive Simpson clonality was calculated as the square root of Simpson's diversity index over productive rearrangements. TCRdb mirrors the immuneACCESS table, restricted to in-frame sequences. Some clones are absent from its copies; in checked studies, under half trace to an unresolved V gene, and the reason for the others is unknown. The DNA was the basis for D and trimming; V, J and clone size are from that table. This sample gives around 110,000 clones in total; 84% of them show up just once. More than 13% of the sample goes to the ten largest clones.

From the cysteine through the phenylalanine, the CDR3 covers 15 amino acids. Of the read, only the CDR3 DNA is kept; its 45 bases are in frame from base 1. Germline trimming amounts to 6 bases on V and 3 bases on J, with 8 as the count of junction bases outside the gene matches. Via the germline V gene, CDR1 is SNHLY and CDR2 FYNNEI. Summary of the overall study and its limitations: How much clinical and demographic metadata was included differed by source and by participant, and the metadata was provided uncurated.

Sequencing was carried out using peripheral blood. Recombination linked TRBV2 to TRBJ2-3; 8 bases in the middle match TRBD2. This receptor was taken from a woman aged 55-70 years with acute or convalescent COVID-19. The CDR3 protein is CASSPGTRETDTQYF. Read as DNA, the sequence is TGTGCCAGCAGCCCCGGGACTAGAGAGACAGATACGCAGTATTTT.